These 17 T cell receptor beta chains came from one sample sequenced in a study of blood T cell repertoires in COVID-19. The assay was immunoSEQ multiplex PCR, and TCRdb's table has in-frame clones only and misses some. The sample holds 60,000 to 80,000 clones; 65% to 85% are singletons and the top ten take around 13%. The source material was peripheral blood. The source is a man aged 45-65 years with COVID-19, enrolled during active disease.

The chain has TRBV11-3 and TRBJ2-1; 13 nucleotides align to TRBD2. V gave up 1 base and J gave up 0 bases; unmatched junction bases: 9. This CDR3 region has 20 residues. Germline V gene lookup returns CDR1 SGHNT and CDR2 YENEEA. CDR3 sequence (DNA): TGTGCCAGCAGCTTAGCTCCGGGACTAGCGGGATATCTCTCCTACAATGAGCAGTTCTTC. Its translation: CASSLAPGLAGYLSYNEQFF.

The chain recombines TRBV28 with TRBJ1-1, with D possibly TRBD1 on 5 matching bases. The germline V gene has CDR1 MDHEN and CDR2 SYDVKM. This CDR3 spans 14 amino acids. V was trimmed by 6 bases and J by 1 base, leaving 12 bases between them. DNA of the CDR3: TGTGCCAGCAGACCCGGCGGGGGGAACACTGAAGCTTTCTTT. This codes for CASRPGGGNTEAFF.

The chain employs TRBV21-1 and TRBJ2-1; the table's D call, TRBD2, has no DNA check behind it. TRBV21-1 is labeled a pseudogene. The CDR3 sequence is 16 residues long. The CDR3 coding sequence is TGTGCCAGCAGGAGGCTAGCGGGAGGGTCCTACAATGAGCAGTTCTTC. Translating it yields CASRRLAGGSYNEQFF.

The V gene is TRBV29-1, the J gene TRBJ1-2, with D perhaps matching TRBD1 (5 bases). The V and J ends lost 5 bases and 3 bases respectively, with 13 bases between them. The germline V gene has CDR1 SQVTM and CDR2 ANQGSEA. This CDR3 region has 13 residues. The CDR3 loop reads CSVRQGFHYGYTF. The CDR3 DNA follows: TGCAGCGTTCGGCAGGGATTTCACTATGGCTACACCTTC.

The chain employs TRBV27 and TRBJ2-5; a weak D match, TRBD2 (6 bases). CDR3 length: 17 amino acids. V lost 4 bases and J 3 bases, leaving 21 bases between the germline ends. Per germline, CDR1 MNHEY and CDR2 SMNVEV (reference sequence). In DNA, the CDR3 is TGTGCCAGCAGTTCAAAGAAAAGGCCACGGACTAAAGAGACCCAGTACTTC. Its protein is CASSSKKRPRTKETQYF.

This clone was counted once. The V call is TRBV10-1, the J call TRBJ2-3; no firm D call. Trimming stripped 8 bases from V and 4 bases from J, with 16 bases between. The CDR3 is 14 residues long. CDR1 and CDR2 (germline): WNHNN, SYGVQD (reference sequence). The CDR3 spells CASSDPLGSDTQYF. The CDR3 coding sequence is TGCGCCAGCTCCGACCCTCTAGGATCAGATACGCAGTATTTT.

The rearrangement joins TRBV30 to TRBJ1-3; D gene uncertain. This CDR3 has 13 residues. Trimming stripped 5 bases from V and 0 bases from J, with 8 bases between. Germline V CDR1 and CDR2: GTSNPN, SVGIG (reference sequence). DNA for the CDR3: TGTGCCTGGGACGAGAGCTCTGGAAACACCATATATTTT. It is translated as CAWDESSGNTIYF.

The V call is TRBV7-3, the J call TRBJ2-7; 7 bases line up with TRBD1. J gave up 9 bases and V 3 bases, and 5 bases lay outside the gene matches. The CDR3 length is 12 residues. Germline lookup yields CDR1 SGHTA and CDR2 FQGTGA. The chain's CDR3 is CASSFDRARQYF. CDR3 coding DNA: TGTGCCAGCAGCTTTGACAGGGCCCGGCAGTACTTC.

This clone was seen more than once but under ten times. CDR3 protein: CASSPGTARYNYEQYF. CDR3 DNA sequence: TGTGCCAGCAGCCCGGGGACAGCCCGTTATAACTACGAGCAGTACTTC. The chain has TRBV9 and TRBJ2-7; 7 bases map to TRBD1. The CDR3 runs 16 residues. V lost 4 bases, J lost 3 bases, and 13 bases stayed unmatched. Per germline, CDR1 SGDLS and CDR2 YYNGEE.

This clone was found once. The chain uses TRBV30 and TRBJ2-7; 7 bases are shared with TRBD2. The CDR3 covers 14 residues. Germline values: CDR1 GTSNPN, CDR2 SVGIG (reference sequence). V lost 2 bases and J lost 3; bases outside the gene matches: 7. CDR3 in DNA: TGTGCCTGGAGTACCGGGACTAAGTACTACGAGCAGTACTTC. Its translation: CAWSTGTKYYEQYF.

The chain links TRBV2 to TRBJ2-7, with TRBD1 identical over 7 bases. The CDR3 covers 13 residues. Germline trimming cut 5 bases from V and 2 bases from J; bases unmatched to any gene: 3. Germline V CDR1 and CDR2: SNHLY, FYNNEI. CDR3 sequence reads: CASSRGLAYEQYF. For the CDR3, the DNA is TGTGCCAGCAGTAGGGGGCTCGCCTACGAGCAGTACTTC.

The rearrangement joins TRBV6-5 to TRBJ2-6; the D gene is possibly TRBD2 (6 bases). The CDR3 totals 14 residues. The germline V and J ends were trimmed by 0 bases and 11 bases, with 11 bases remaining between them. Germline assignment: CDR1 MNHEY and CDR2 SVGAGI. CDR3 sequence: CASSYSNRRDVLTF. The CDR3 DNA sequence: TGTGCCAGCAGTTACTCGAACAGGAGGGACGTCCTGACTTTC.

The rearrangement links TRBV28 to TRBJ1-1, with TRBD1 as a possible D gene (5 bases). The CDR3 runs to 12 residues. Germline-derived CDR1 and CDR2 are MDHEN and SYDVKM. V lost 2 bases to trimming and J lost 8 bases, with 9 bases between them. CDR3 residues: CASSLPRQEAFF. The CDR3 DNA follows: TGTGCCAGCAGTTTACCGCGACAGGAAGCTTTCTTT.

This clone has a single count. This chain links TRBV19 with TRBJ2-7, with a weak D call TRBD2 (5 bases). Germline V gene lookup returns CDR1 LNHDA and CDR2 SQIVND (reference sequence). The CDR3 spans 13 residues. V was cut by 5 bases and J by 1 base, with 9 bases left in between. For the CDR3, the DNA is TGTGCCAGTAGTCCCCGGGATTCCTACGAGCAGTACTTC. It is translated as CASSPRDSYEQYF. Supplemented by reference TRBV19 and TRBJ2-7, the full variable domain reads DGGITQSPKYLFRKEGQNVTLSCEQNLNHDAMYWYRQDPGQGLRLIYYSQIVNDFQKGDIAEGYSVSREKKESFPLTVTSAQKNPTAFYLCASSPRDSYEQYFGPGTRLTVT.

This sequence joins TRBV5-1 and TRBJ2-1; unclear D gene. Germline CDR1 is SGHRS and CDR2 is YFSETQ. This CDR3 region has 15 residues. Trimming took 1 base from V and 1 from J, leaving 9 bases between them. The CDR3 DNA is TGCGCCAGCAGCTTGACGGGTGGGTCCTACAATGAGCAGTTCTTC. This translates into CASSLTGGSYNEQFF.

This clone is termed medium-sized. The chain is built from TRBV2 and TRBJ1-5, with unresolved D. V dropped 8 bases and J dropped 2 bases, with 13 bases sitting between them. This CDR3 has 14 residues. Germline V gene data show CDR1 as SNHLY and CDR2 as FYNNEI. The CDR3 sequence is CASRADTGNQPQHF. Here the CDR3 DNA reads TGTGCCAGCCGCGCCGACACGGGCAATCAGCCCCAGCATTTT.

This chain connects TRBV7-3 to TRBJ2-3, with no clear D. With 5 bases removed from V and 6 bases from J, the gap between germline ends came to 12 bases. This CDR3 region has 13 residues. CDR1 and CDR2 (germline): SGHTA, FQGTGA. The chain's CDR3 is CASSPQASDTQYF. The CDR3 DNA follows: TGTGCCAGCAGCCCCCAGGCTTCGGATACGCAGTATTTT.